This T cell receptor (gamma chain) was obtained from a study of gamma delta lymphoproliferative disorders and STAT genes. The receptor sequences were amplified from genomic DNA of peripheral blood mononuclear cells. TCRdb repeated clone calling on the multiplex PCR reads with CATT. The sample shows under 5,000 gamma-chain clones, 7% to 7.5% of them seen only once. The CDR3 runs to 13 residues. V lost 8 bases and J lost 12; bases outside the gene matches: 13. This clone is labeled medium-sized. The TCR was taken from a human donor in good health. Sequencing was done on a sample of blood. This sequence joins TRGV10 and TRGJP1. No J gene was available from TCRdb, and it was assigned here by a germline match of the DNA. TRGV10 is an ORF, and what it does is uncertain. As DNA, the CDR3 is TGTGCTGCGTGGGATTCCTACGCTGGGTTCAAGATATTT. Amino acids: CAAWDSYAGFKIF.